This T cell receptor beta chain was recovered during a study of control samples from healthy donors and cancer patients. Libraries were prepared by immunoSEQ multiplex PCR; TCRdb keeps only in-frame clonotypes and omits some of them. This sample yields around 200,000 clones, of which 91% are seen a single time; more than 1.3% belongs to the top ten. V was shortened by 5 bases and J by 0 bases, with 8 bases between the two germline ends. Germline V CDR1 and CDR2: KGHSH, LQKENI. The CDR3 spans 14 residues. This sequence originates from a young woman in good health. The chain carries TRBV18 and TRBJ1-5, with D unclear. Sequenced material: blood. The CDR3 spells CASSRRDSNQPQHF. The CDR3 bases are TGTGCCAGCTCAAGACGGGATAGCAATCAGCCCCAGCATTTT.